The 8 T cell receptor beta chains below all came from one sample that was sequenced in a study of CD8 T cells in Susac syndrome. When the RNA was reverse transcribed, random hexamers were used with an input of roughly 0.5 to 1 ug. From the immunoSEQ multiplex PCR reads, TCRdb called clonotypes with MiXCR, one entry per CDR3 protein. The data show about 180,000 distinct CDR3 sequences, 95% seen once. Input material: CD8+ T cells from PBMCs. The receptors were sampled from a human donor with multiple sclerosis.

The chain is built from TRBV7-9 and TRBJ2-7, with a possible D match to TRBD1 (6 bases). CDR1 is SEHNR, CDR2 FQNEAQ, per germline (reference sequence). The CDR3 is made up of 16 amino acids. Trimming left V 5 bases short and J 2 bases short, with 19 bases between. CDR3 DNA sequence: TGTGCCAGCAGCGGGTCAACAGGGTTGGGGCCCTACGAGCAGTACTTC. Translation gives CASSGSTGLGPYEQYF.

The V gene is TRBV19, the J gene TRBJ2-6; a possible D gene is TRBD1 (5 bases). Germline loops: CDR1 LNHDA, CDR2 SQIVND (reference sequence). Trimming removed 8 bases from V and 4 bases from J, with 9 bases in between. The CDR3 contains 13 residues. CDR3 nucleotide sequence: TGTGCCAGTGGACACGGAGGGGCCAACGTCCTGACTTTC. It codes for CASGHGGANVLTF.

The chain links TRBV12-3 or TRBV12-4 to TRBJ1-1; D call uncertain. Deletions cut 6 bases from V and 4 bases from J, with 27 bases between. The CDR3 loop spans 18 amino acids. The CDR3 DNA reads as TGTGCCAGCAGGCTAAGTGGTGGTAGCTTTCGGGGAGGCACTGAAGCTTTCTTT. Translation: CASRLSGGSFRGGTEAFF.

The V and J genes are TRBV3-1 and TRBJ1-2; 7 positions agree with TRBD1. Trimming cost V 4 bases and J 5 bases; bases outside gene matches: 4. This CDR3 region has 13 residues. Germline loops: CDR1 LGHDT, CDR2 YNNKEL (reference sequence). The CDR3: CASSPGGAYGYTF. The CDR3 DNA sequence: TGTGCCAGCAGCCCAGGGGGGGCATATGGCTACACCTTC.

In nucleotides, the CDR3 is TGTGCCAGCAGCTTGGATTACTCAGCCAGGGGGGATGAGCAGTTCTTC. Translation gives CASSLDYSARGDEQFF. The V call is TRBV5-4, the J call TRBJ2-1, with TRBD1 as a possible D gene (7 bases). The CDR3 consists of 16 residues. Germline V gene data show CDR1 as SGHNT and CDR2 as YYREEE (reference sequence). V shed 0 bases and J shed 8 bases, with 18 bases lying between them.

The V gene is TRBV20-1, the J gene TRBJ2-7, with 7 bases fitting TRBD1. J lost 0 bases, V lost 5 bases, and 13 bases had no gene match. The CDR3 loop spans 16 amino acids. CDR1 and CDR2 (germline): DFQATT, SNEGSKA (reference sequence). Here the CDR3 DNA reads TGCAGTGCTTTTGGACAGGCCCGAAGGAGCTCCTACGAGCAGTACTTC. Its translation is CSAFGQARRSSYEQYF.

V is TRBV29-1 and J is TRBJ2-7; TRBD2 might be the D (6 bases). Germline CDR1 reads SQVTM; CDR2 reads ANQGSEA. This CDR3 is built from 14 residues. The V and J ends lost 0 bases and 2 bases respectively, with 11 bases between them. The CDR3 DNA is TGCAGCGTTGAAGAAGGGCGGGATCCCTACGAGCAGTACTTC. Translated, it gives CSVEEGRDPYEQYF.

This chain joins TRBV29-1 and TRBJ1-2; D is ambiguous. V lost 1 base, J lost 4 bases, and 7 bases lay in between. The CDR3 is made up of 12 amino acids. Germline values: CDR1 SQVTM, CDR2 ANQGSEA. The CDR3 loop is CSVEGGIYGYTF. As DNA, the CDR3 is TGCAGCGTTGAAGGCGGAATCTATGGCTACACCTTC. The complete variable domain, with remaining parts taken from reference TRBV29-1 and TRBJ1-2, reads SAVISQKPSRDICQRGTSLTIQCQVDSQVTMMFWYRQQPGQSLTLIATANQGSEATYESGFVIDKFPISRPNLTFSTLTVSNMSPEDSSIYLCSVEGGIYGYTFGSGTRLTVV.